A single sample is the source of the 20 T cell receptor beta chains below, sequenced in a study of cytomegalovirus exposure and HLA in healthy donors. PCR amplification relied on 60 Vbeta primers (plus 13 Jbeta primers). Using immunoSEQ multiplex PCR, the repertoire was profiled, and TCRdb retains in-frame clones only, with some absent. Altogether 95,000 to 150,000 clones are present, roughly 85% being singletons, with the ten largest covering over 3%. Sequencing used PBMCs. The source of these receptors is a middle-aged woman in good health and CMV-seropositive.

A single count supports this clone. This chain links TRBV27 with TRBJ2-1; TRBD1 matches 10 bases. The germline V gene has CDR1 MNHEY and CDR2 SMNVEV (reference sequence). With 3 bases clipped from V and 3 bases from J, the junction kept 5 bases outside the gene matches. The CDR3 sequence is 16 residues long. The CDR3 loop is CASSFKGTGVYNEQFF. The DNA for the CDR3 is TGTGCCAGCAGTTTTAAGGGGACAGGGGTCTACAATGAGCAGTTCTTC.

This clone occurred a few times. The chain couples TRBV11-3 to TRBJ2-1, with D possibly matching TRBD1 (6 bases). Germline V lookup: CDR1 SGHNT, CDR2 YENEEA. This CDR3 is built from 16 residues. Trimming took 4 bases from V and 1 from J, leaving 14 bases between them. The CDR3 sequence is CASSSQRTVSYNEQFF. The CDR3 bases are TGTGCCAGCAGCTCCCAGAGGACAGTGTCCTACAATGAGCAGTTCTTC.

The chain has TRBV14 and TRBJ2-1; D uncertain. The CDR3 sequence is 16 residues long. Germline values: CDR1 SGHDN, CDR2 FVKESK. With 2 bases removed from V and 4 bases from J, the gap between germline ends came to 15 bases. This CDR3 reads CASSQLTGSAYNEQFF. The CDR3 DNA reads as TGTGCCAGCAGCCAATTGACCGGGTCAGCTTACAATGAGCAGTTCTTC.

V usage is TRBV27 and J usage is TRBJ2-3; 7 positions agree with TRBD1. V gave up 2 bases and J gave up 6 bases; unmatched junction bases: 8. The length of the CDR3 is 15 residues. Looked up from germline, CDR1 is MNHEY and CDR2 is SMNVEV (reference sequence). As DNA, the CDR3 is TGTGCCAGCAGTTTAAGAGACAGGGTTTTCGATACGCAGTATTTT. Translating gives CASSLRDRVFDTQYF.

Only a few counts were recorded for this clone. The rearrangement joins TRBV5-4 to TRBJ2-1, with a weak D call TRBD2 (6 bases). V lost 6 bases to trimming and J lost 5 bases, with 18 bases between them. Germline assignment: CDR1 SGHNT and CDR2 YYREEE (reference sequence). The CDR3 covers 15 residues. CDR3 in amino acids: CASTPTPGRDNEQFF. The DNA of the CDR3 is TGTGCCAGCACCCCTACCCCCGGGAGAGACAATGAGCAGTTCTTC.

V and J are TRBV21-1 and TRBJ2-7; the table names TRBD1, a call not compared with the DNA. TRBV21-1 constitutes a pseudogene. CDR3 size: 12 residues. The CDR3 nucleotides read TGTGCCAGCCGGGACAGGATCGACGAGCAGTACTTC. It translates to CASRDRIDEQYF.

In this sample, this clone turned up a few times. The chain couples TRBV19 to TRBJ2-7; TRBD1 aligns across 12 bases. The CDR3 length is 15 residues. Looked up from germline, CDR1 is LNHDA and CDR2 is SQIVND (reference sequence). V shed 5 bases, J shed 3 bases, and the junction held 5 bases outside the gene matches. The CDR3 region has the DNA TGTGCCAGTAGTTCCGGGACAGGGGGCGTCTACGAGCAGTACTTC. Translation gives CASSSGTGGVYEQYF.

This sequence joins TRBV6-4 and TRBJ2-1, with 10 bases that match TRBD2. CDR3 length: 14 residues. Germline lookup yields CDR1 MRHNA and CDR2 SNTAGT. Losses at the gene ends were 3 bases for V and 9 bases for J; bases not matched to a gene: 5. The CDR3 loop is CASSEAAGGSEQFF. The CDR3, as DNA: TGTGCCAGCAGTGAAGCAGCGGGAGGGAGTGAGCAGTTCTTC.

This sequence joins TRBV9 and TRBJ2-5; no clear D. The DNA end is a closer match to TRBJ2-7, so the J assignment may be wrong. The CDR3 spans 15 residues. The germline gives CDR1 SGDLS, CDR2 YYNGEE. The CDR3: CASSVEPGIAYEQYF. The CDR3 coding sequence is TGTGCCAGCAGCGTAGAGCCCGGTATTGCATACGAGCAGTACTTC.

This chain uses TRBV10-2 with TRBJ2-7; TRBD2 aligns across 10 bases. The length of the CDR3 is 14 residues. With 6 bases clipped from V and 4 bases from J, the junction kept 6 bases outside the gene matches. CDR1 is WSHSY and CDR2 is SAAADI in the germline V gene. The CDR3 is CASSPSGSWYEQYF. The CDR3, as DNA: TGCGCCAGCAGCCCTAGCGGGAGTTGGTACGAGCAGTACTTC.

The CDR3 reads CASSLLGYEQYF. Written as DNA, the CDR3 is TGCGCCAGCAGCCTGCTAGGTTACGAGCAGTACTTC. This chain uses TRBV5-1 with TRBJ2-7; the D is unclear. From germline, CDR1 is SGHRS and CDR2 YFSETQ. The CDR3 runs to 12 residues. V gave up 4 bases and J gave up 4 bases, with 9 bases separating them. Full variable domain (remainder filled in from reference TRBV5-1 and TRBJ2-7): KAGVTQTPRYLIKTRGQQVTLSCSPISGHRSVSWYQQTPGQGLQFLFEYFSETQRNKGNFPGRFSGRQFSNSRSEMNVSTLELGDSALYLCASSLLGYEQYFGPGTRLTVT.

The gene calls are TRBV6-1 and TRBJ2-1; the D is unclear. The CDR3 extends over 12 amino acids. The V and J ends lost 6 bases and 10 bases respectively, with 13 bases between them. Germline V gives CDR1 MNHNS, CDR2 SASEGT. CDR3 sequence: CASRPPGSEQFF. In DNA form, the CDR3 reads TGTGCCAGCAGACCCCCCGGGTCGGAGCAGTTCTTC.

This clone was observed a handful of times. This chain's CDR3 is CASSIGSVNTEAFF. CDR3 sequence (DNA): TGTGCCAGTAGTATAGGCAGTGTGAACACTGAAGCTTTCTTT. The chain recombines TRBV19 with TRBJ1-1, with D hard to call. The V end was cut by 1 base, the J end by 0 bases, with 6 bases between. Germline V gene sequence: CDR1 LNHDA, CDR2 SQIVND (reference sequence). This CDR3 region has 14 residues.

The J gene is TRBJ2-7, the V gene TRBV7-9; 14 positions match TRBD2. Losses at the gene ends were 1 base for V and 7 bases for J; bases not matched to a gene: 15. This CDR3 is 19 amino acids long. Germline V lookup: CDR1 SEHNR, CDR2 FQNEAQ (reference sequence). CDR3 sequence (DNA): TGTGCCAGCAGCTTAGACCTCGGGACTAGCGGGAGTCCAATACCGGAGCAGTACTTC. This gives the protein CASSLDLGTSGSPIPEQYF.

Comments on this clone: The sample contains more than one DNA sequence encoding this CDR3. The rearrangement uses TRBV5-4 and TRBJ2-7; 7 bases align to TRBD1. CDR3 length: 13 residues. Germline V gives CDR1 SGHNT, CDR2 YYREEE (reference sequence). The trim removed 0 bases at V and 7 bases at J, leaving 4 bases unmatched. The CDR3 region is CASSLGQGEEQYF. The DNA for the CDR3 is TGTGCCAGCAGCTTGGGACAGGGTGAAGAGCAGTACTTC.

The chain carries TRBV28 and TRBJ1-6; perhaps TRBD1 as D (6 bases). The CDR3 consists of 15 residues. Germline V CDR1 and CDR2: MDHEN, SYDVKM. V was pared by 2 bases and J by 9 bases, with 14 bases between. The CDR3 region is CASSLVSQGGSPLHF. CDR3 coding DNA: TGTGCCAGCAGTTTAGTGTCACAGGGTGGTTCACCCCTCCACTTT.

The rearrangement uses TRBV7-9 and TRBJ2-1, with 10 bases lining up with TRBD2. Germline V gives CDR1 SEHNR, CDR2 FQNEAQ (reference sequence). The CDR3 consists of 15 residues. V shed 6 bases, J shed 4 bases, and the junction held 6 bases outside the gene matches. This CDR3 reads CASSIAGGAYNEQFF. DNA for the CDR3: TGTGCCAGCAGTATAGCGGGAGGTGCTTACAATGAGCAGTTCTTC. The whole variable domain, remainder taken from reference TRBV7-9 and TRBJ2-1, is DTGVSQNPRHKITKRGQNVTFRCDPISEHNRLYWYRQTLGQGPEFLTYFQNEAQLEKSRLLSDRFSAERPKGSFSTLEIQRTEQGDSAMYLCASSIAGGAYNEQFFGPGTRLTVL.

This clone was counted once. The chain carries TRBV5-8 and TRBJ2-7; unclear D gene. Trimming took 1 base from V and 5 from J, leaving 10 bases between them. The germline V gene encodes CDR1 SGHTS and CDR2 YDEGEE. The CDR3 has 13 residues. CDR3 sequence reads: CASSLITSNEQYF. CDR3 bases: TGTGCCAGCAGCTTGATCACATCGAACGAGCAGTACTTC.

The V and J genes are TRBV27 and TRBJ1-1; 11 bases map to TRBD1. This CDR3 contains 15 residues. Germline values: CDR1 MNHEY, CDR2 SMNVEV (reference sequence). Trimming removed 5 bases from V and 6 bases from J; junction bases left unmatched: 8. The CDR3 DNA reads TGTGCCAGCAGTCCTGGACAGGGGGCCTTGGCTGAAGCTTTCTTT. Translating gives CASSPGQGALAEAFF.

This chain uses TRBV6-6 with TRBJ2-7, with 7 bases aligning to TRBD2. V gave up 1 base and J gave up 3 bases; unmatched junction bases: 6. CDR1 and CDR2 (germline): MNHNY, SVGAGI (reference sequence). This CDR3 has 15 amino acids. CDR3 protein: CASSYFTSVLYEQYF. CDR3 DNA: TGTGCCAGCAGTTACTTCACTAGCGTCCTCTACGAGCAGTACTTC.